This paragraph reports one TCR beta chain. This entry belongs to a study of T cells expressing NK-cell markers. TCRdb reworked the 5' RACE reads into one entry per CDR3 protein, no DNA. This table lists about 180,000 distinct CDR3 sequences. Germline lookup yields CDR1 MNHNS and CDR2 SASEGT. The length of the CDR3 is 15 residues. Specimen: blood T cells: a sorted CD56 or NKG2C T cell subset, CD4+ or CD8+ T cells, or bulk PBMC T cells (not recorded which). This clonotype originated in a man aged 18-75 years in good health. The V call is TRBV6-1, the J call TRBJ1-1; the TRBD1 assignment by TCRdb is unverifiable without DNA. The CDR3: CASSEARGRNTEAFF.